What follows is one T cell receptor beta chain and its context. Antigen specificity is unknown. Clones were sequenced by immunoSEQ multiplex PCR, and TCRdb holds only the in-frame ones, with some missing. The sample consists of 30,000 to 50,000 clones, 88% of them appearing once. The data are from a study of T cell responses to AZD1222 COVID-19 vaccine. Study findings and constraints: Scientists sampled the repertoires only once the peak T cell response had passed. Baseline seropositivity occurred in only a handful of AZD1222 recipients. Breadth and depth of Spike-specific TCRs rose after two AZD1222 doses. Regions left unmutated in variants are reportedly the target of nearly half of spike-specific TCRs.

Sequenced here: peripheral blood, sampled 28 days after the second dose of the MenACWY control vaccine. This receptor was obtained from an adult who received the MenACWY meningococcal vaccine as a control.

Written as DNA, the CDR3 is TGTGCCAGTAGTTCCAAACGACTAGTTACAGATACGCAGTATTTT. As protein: CASSSKRLVTDTQYF. The V and J genes are TRBV19 and TRBJ2-3; maybe TRBD2 (6 bases). The CDR3 is 15 residues long. Germline V gene sequence: CDR1 LNHDA, CDR2 SQIVND (reference sequence). V shed 5 bases and J shed 3 bases, with 15 bases lying between them.